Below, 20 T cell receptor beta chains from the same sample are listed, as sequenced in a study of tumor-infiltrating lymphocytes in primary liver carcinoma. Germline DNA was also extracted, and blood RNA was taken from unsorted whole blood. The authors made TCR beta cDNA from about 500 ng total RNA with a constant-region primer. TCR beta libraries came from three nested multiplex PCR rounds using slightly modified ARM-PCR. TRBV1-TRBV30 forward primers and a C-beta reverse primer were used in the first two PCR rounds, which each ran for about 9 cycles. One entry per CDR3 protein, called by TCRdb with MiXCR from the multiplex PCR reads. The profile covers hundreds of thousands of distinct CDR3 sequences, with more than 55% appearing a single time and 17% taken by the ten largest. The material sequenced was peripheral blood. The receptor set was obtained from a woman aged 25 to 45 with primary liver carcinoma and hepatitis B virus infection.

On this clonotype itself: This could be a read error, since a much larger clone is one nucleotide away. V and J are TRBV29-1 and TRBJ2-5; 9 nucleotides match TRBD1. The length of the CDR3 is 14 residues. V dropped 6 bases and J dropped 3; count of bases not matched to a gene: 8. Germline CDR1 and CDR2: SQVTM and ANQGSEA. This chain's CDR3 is CSVSGTGRKETQYF. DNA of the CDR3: TGCAGCGTCTCCGGGACAGGGAGGAAAGAGACCCAGTACTTC.

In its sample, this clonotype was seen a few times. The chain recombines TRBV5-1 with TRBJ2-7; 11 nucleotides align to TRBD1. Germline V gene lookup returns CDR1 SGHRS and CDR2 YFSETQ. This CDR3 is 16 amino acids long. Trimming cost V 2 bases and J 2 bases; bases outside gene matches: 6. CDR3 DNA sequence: TGCGCCAGCAGCTTTCAACCGGGACAGGGGGCCTACGAGCAGTACTTC. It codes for CASSFQPGQGAYEQYF.

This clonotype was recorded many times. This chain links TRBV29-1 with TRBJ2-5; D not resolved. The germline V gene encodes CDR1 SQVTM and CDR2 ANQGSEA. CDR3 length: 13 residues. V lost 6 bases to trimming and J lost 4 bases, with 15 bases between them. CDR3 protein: CSVPMGISETQYF. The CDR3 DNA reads TGCAGCGTCCCCATGGGGATTTCAGAGACCCAGTACTTC.

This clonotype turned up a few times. CDR3 amino acids: CASTLRPGQGIGTGELFF. CDR3 bases: TGTGCCAGCACCCTCCGTCCGGGACAGGGGATTGGCACCGGGGAGCTGTTTTTT. V and J are TRBV6-2 or TRBV6-3 and TRBJ2-2; 10 positions agree with TRBD1. There are 18 residues in the CDR3. Per the germline V gene, CDR1 is MNHEY and CDR2 is SVGEGT. Trimming cost V 7 bases and J 4 bases; bases outside gene matches: 15.

The CDR3 reads CATKSNLEGPMFGEQFF. The CDR3 coding sequence is TGTGCCACCAAGTCTAACCTGGAGGGGCCGATGTTTGGTGAGCAGTTCTTC. The chain is built from TRBV6-5 and TRBJ2-1; D is perhaps TRBD2 (6 bases). This CDR3 has 17 residues. V shed 10 bases and J shed 9 bases, with 31 bases lying between them. Per germline, CDR1 MNHEY and CDR2 SVGAGI.

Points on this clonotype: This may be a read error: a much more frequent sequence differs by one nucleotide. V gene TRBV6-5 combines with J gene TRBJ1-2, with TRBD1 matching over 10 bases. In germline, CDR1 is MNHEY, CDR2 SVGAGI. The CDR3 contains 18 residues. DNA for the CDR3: TGTGTCAGCAGTTACGAGAAGGGACAGGGGATTTCGGTCTATGGCTACACCTTC. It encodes CVSSYEKGQGISVYGYTF.

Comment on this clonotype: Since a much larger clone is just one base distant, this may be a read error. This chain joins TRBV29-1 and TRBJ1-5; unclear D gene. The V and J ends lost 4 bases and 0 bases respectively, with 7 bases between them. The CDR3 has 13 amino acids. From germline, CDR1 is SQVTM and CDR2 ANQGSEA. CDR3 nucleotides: TGCAGCGTTGTAGTCAATAGCAATCAGCCCCAGCATTTT. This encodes CSVVVNSNQPQHF.

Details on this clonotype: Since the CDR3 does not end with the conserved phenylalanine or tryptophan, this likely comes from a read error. The CDR3 DNA reads as TGCGCCAGCAGCCAAGCAGATGGGGGGGGCCGGGAGACCCAGTACTCC. This codes for CASSQADGGGRETQYS. The chain couples TRBV4-1 to TRBJ2-5, with D perhaps TRBD2 (7 bases). Trimming cost V 1 base and J 5 bases, with 17 bases left between them. The CDR3 totals 16 residues. CDR1 MGHRA and CDR2 YSYEKL come from the germline V gene.

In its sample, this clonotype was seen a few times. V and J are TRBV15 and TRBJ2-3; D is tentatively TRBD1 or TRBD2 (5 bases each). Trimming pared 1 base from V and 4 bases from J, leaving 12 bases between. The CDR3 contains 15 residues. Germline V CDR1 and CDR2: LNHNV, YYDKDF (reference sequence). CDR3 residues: CATSRGGSQADTQYF. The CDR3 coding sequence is TGTGCCACCAGCAGAGGGGGGAGTCAGGCAGATACGCAGTATTTT.

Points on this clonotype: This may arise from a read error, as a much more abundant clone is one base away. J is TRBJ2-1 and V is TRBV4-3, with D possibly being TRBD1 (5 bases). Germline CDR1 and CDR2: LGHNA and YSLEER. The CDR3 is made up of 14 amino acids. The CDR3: CTSSQDWGGNEQFF. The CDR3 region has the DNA TGCACCAGCAGCCAAGATTGGGGCGGCAATGAGCAGTTCTTC.

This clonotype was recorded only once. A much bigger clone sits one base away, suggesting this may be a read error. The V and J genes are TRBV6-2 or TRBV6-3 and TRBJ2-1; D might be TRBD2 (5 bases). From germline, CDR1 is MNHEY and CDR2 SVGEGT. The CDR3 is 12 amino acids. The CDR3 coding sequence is TGTACCAGCGGAGATGGACCTACACCGCAGTTCTTC. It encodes CTSGDGPTPQFF.

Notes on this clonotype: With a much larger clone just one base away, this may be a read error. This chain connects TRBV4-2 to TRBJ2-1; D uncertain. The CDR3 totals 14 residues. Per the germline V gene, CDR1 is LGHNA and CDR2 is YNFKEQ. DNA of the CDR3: TGTGCCAGCAGCACCCTTGTAGGCGTGGGTGAGCAGCTCTTC. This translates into CASSTLVGVGEQLF.

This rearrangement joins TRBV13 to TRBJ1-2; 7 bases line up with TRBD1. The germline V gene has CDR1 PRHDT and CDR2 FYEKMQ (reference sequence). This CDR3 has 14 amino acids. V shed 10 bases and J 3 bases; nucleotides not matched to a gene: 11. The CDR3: CANGLQGGDYGYTF. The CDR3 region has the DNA TGTGCCAACGGCCTCCAGGGGGGCGACTATGGCTACACCTTC.

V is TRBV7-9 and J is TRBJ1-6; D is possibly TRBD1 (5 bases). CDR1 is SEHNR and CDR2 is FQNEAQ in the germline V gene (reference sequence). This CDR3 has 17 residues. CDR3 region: CDNSNQGGVAYNSPLHF. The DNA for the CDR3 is TGTGACAACAGTAACCAGGGAGGAGTGGCATATAATTCACCCCTCCACTTT.

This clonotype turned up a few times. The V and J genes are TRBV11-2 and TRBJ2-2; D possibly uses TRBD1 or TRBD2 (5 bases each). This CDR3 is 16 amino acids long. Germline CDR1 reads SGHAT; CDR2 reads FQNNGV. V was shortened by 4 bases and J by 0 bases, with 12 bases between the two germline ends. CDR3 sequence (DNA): TGTGCCAGCAGCTCAAGGGACGTTTCGAACACCGGGGAGCTGTTTTTT. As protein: CASSSRDVSNTGELFF.

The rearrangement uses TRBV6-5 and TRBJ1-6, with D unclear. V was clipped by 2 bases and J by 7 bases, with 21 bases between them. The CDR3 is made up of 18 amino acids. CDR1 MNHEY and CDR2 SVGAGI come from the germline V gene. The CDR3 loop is CASSYELGGIGRNSPLHF. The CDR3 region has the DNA TGTGCCAGCAGTTACGAGCTCGGCGGGATCGGGAGGAATTCACCCCTCCACTTT.

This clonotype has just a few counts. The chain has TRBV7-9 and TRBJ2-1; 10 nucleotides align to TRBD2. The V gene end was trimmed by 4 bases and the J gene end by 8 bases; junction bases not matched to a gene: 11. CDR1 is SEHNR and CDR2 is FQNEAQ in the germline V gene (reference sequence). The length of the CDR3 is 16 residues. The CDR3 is CASSSPGLAGAHEQFF. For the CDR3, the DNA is TGTGCCAGCAGCTCACCTGGGCTAGCGGGGGCCCATGAGCAGTTCTTC.

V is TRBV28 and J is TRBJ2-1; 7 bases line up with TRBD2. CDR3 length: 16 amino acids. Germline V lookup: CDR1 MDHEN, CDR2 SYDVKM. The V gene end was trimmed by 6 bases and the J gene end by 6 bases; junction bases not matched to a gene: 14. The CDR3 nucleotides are TGTGCCAGCAGCCCAACTGGACTAGAAAGGGCCAATGAGCAGTTCTTC. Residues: CASSPTGLERANEQFF.

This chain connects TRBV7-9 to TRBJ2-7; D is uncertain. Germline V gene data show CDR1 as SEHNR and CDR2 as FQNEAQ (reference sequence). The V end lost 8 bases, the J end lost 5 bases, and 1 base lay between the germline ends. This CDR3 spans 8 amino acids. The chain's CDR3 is CASDEQYF. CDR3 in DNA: TGTGCCAGCGACGAGCAGTACTTC.

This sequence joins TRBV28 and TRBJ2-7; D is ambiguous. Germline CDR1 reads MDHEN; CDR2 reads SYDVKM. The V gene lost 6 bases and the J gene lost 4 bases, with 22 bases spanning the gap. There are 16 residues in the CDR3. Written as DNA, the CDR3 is TGTGCCAGCAGCTACGAATTGTCCTCCATGCCATACGAGCAGTACTTC. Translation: CASSYELSSMPYEQYF.